This TCR beta chain stems from a study of T cell changes during pregnancy in multiple sclerosis. The CDR3 totals 16 residues. V lost 5 bases to trimming and J lost 8 bases; unmatched junction nucleotides: 9. CDR1 and CDR2 from the germline V gene are LNHDA and SQIVND (reference sequence). This table comes from immunoSEQ multiplex PCR, and its TCRdb copy is limited to in-frame clones, with some not included. The sample consists of over 90,000 clones, about 91% of them appearing once. This material consisted of peripheral blood, taken before pregnancy. This TCR came from a female donor with multiple sclerosis, enrolled in a pregnancy study. The V and J genes are TRBV19 and TRBJ2-1; 13 nucleotides match TRBD2. This chain's CDR3 is CASSPEGLAGLYEQFF. The CDR3 DNA is TGTGCCAGTAGTCCAGAGGGACTAGCGGGACTCTATGAGCAGTTCTTC.